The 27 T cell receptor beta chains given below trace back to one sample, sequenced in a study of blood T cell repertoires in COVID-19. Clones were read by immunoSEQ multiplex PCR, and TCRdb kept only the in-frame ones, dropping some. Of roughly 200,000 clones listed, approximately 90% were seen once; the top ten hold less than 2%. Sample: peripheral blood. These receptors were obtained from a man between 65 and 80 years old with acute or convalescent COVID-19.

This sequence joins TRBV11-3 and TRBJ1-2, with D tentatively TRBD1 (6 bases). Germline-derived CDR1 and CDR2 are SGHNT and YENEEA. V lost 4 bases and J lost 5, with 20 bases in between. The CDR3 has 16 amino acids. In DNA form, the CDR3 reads TGTGCCAGCAGCTCCGTGGTGGCCAGGGGTGATTATGGCTACACCTTC. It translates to CASSSVVARGDYGYTF.

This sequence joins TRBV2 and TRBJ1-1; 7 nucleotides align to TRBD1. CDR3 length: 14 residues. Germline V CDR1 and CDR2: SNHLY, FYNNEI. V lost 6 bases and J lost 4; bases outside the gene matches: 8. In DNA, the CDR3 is TGTGCCAGCAGCCGAACACGACAGGGCACTGAAGCTTTCTTT. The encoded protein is CASSRTRQGTEAFF. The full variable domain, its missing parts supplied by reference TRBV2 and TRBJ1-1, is EPEVTQTPSHQVTQMGQEVILRCVPISNHLYFYWYRQILGQKVEFLVSFYNNEISEKSEIFDDQFSVERPDGSNFTLKIRSTKLEDSAMYFCASSRTRQGTEAFFGQGTRLTVV.

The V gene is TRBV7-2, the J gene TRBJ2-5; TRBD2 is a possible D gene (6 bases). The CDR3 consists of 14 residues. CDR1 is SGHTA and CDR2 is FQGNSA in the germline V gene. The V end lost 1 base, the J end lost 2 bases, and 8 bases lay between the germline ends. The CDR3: CASSLVAAQETQYF. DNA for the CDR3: TGTGCCAGCAGCTTAGTAGCGGCTCAAGAGACCCAGTACTTC.

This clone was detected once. The CDR3 protein is CASSLRTLYGYTF. In nucleotides, the CDR3 is TGTGCCAGCAGCCTCAGGACACTCTATGGCTACACCTTC. V and J are TRBV11-2 and TRBJ1-2, with D tentatively TRBD1 (5 bases). Germline CDR1 reads SGHAT; CDR2 reads FQNNGV. Deletions cut 5 bases from V and 4 bases from J, with 11 bases between. This CDR3 region has 13 residues.

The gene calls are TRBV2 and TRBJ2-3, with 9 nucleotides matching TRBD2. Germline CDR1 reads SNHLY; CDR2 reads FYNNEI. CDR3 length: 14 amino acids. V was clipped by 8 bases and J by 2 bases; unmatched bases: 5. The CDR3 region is CASRGGLATDTQYF. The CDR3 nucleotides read TGTGCCAGCCGCGGGGGACTAGCCACAGATACGCAGTATTTT.

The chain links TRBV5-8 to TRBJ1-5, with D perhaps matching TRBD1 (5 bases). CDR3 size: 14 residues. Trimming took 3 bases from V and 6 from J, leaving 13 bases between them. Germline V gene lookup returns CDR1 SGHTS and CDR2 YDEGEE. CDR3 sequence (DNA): TGTGCCAGCAGCTGGAGTACCGGGGGTCAGCCCCAGCATTTT. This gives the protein CASSWSTGGQPQHF.

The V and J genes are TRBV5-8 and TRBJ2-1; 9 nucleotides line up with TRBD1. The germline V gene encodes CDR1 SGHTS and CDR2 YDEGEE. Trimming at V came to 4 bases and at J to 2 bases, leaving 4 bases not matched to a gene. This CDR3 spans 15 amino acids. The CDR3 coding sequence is TGTGCCAGCAGCCCCGGACAGGGGACCTACAATGAGCAGTTCTTC. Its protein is CASSPGQGTYNEQFF.

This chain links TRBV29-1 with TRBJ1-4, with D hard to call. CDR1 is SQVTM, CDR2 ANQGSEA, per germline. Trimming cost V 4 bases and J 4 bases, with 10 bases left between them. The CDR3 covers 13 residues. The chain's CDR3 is CSVAANINEKLFF. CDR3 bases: TGCAGCGTTGCTGCGAATATTAATGAAAAACTGTTTTTT.

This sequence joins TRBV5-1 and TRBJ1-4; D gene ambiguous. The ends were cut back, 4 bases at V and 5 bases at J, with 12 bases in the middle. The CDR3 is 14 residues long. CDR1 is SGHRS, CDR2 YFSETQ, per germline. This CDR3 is CASSPDSWNEKLFF. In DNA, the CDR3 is TGCGCCAGCAGCCCGGACTCTTGGAATGAAAAACTGTTTTTT.

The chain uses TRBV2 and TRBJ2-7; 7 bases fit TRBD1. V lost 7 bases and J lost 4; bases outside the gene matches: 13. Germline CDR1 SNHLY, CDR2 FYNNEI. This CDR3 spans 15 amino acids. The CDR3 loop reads CASIKETGWFYEQYF. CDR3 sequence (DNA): TGTGCCAGCATCAAAGAGACAGGGTGGTTTTACGAGCAGTACTTC.

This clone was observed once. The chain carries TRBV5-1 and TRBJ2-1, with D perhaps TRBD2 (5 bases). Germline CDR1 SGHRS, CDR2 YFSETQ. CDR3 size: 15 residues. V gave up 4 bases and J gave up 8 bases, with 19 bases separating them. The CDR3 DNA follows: TGCGCCAGCAGCATTAGCGCTGAGCGGTTCTATGAGCAGTTCTTC. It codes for CASSISAERFYEQFF.

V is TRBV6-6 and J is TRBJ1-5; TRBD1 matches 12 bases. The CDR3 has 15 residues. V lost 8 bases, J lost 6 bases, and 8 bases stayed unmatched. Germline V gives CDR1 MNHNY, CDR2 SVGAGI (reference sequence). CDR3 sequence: CASRRGTGGIQPQHF. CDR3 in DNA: TGTGCCAGCCGACGTGGGACAGGGGGCATTCAGCCCCAGCATTTT.

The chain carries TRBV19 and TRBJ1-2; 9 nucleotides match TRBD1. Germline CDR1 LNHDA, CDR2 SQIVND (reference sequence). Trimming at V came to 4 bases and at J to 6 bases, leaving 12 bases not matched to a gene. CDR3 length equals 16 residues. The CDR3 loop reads CASSTTQGALLDGYTF. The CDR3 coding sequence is TGTGCCAGTAGTACTACACAGGGGGCGCTTTTAGATGGCTACACCTTC.

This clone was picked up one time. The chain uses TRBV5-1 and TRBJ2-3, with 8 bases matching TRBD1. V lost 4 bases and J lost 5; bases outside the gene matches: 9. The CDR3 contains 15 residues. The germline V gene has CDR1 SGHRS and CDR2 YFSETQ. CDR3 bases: TGCGCCAGCAGCCCAATCCAGGGGGCGGGAGATACGCAGTATTTT. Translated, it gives CASSPIQGAGDTQYF.

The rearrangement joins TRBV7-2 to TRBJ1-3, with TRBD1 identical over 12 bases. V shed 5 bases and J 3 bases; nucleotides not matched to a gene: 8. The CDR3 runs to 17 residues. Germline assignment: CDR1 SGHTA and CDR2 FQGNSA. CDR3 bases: TGTGCCAGCAGCCCCCCGGGACAGGGGGCGCGTGGAAACACCATATATTTT. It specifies CASSPPGQGARGNTIYF.

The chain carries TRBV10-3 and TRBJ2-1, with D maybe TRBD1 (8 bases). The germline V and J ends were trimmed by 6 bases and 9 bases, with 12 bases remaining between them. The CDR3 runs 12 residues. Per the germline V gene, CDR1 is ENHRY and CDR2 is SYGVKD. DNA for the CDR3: TGTGCCATCAGGGACAGGGAGGGTGAGCAGTTCTTC. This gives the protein CAIRDREGEQFF.

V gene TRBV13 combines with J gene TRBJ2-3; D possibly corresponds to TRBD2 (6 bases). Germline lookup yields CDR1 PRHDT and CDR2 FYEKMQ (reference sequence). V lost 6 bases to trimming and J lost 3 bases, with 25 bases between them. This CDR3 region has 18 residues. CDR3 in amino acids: CASRSGVASDWSTDTQYF. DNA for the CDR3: TGTGCCAGCAGGTCGGGGGTAGCTAGCGACTGGAGTACAGATACGCAGTATTTT.

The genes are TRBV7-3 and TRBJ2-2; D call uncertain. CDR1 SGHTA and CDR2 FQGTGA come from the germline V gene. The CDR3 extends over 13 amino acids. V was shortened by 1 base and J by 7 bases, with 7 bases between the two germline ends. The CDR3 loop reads CASSLSRVGELFF. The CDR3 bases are TGTGCCAGCAGCTTAAGCCGGGTCGGGGAGCTGTTTTTT.

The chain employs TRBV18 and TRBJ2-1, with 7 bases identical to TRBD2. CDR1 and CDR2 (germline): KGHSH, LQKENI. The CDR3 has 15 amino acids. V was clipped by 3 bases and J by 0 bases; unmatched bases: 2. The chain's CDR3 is CASSPGGDSYNEQFF. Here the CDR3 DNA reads TGTGCCAGCTCACCGGGGGGGGACTCCTACAATGAGCAGTTCTTC.

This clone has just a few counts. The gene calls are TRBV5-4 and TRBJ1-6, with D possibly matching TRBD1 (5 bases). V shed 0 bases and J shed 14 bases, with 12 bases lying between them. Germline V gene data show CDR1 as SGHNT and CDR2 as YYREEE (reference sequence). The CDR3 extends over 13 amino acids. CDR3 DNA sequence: TGTGCCAGCAGCTTGGAAGGACATATAACCCTCCACTTT. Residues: CASSLEGHITLHF.

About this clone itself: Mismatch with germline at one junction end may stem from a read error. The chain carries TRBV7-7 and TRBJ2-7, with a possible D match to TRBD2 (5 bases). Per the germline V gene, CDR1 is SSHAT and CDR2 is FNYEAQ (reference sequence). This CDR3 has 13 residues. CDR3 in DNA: TGTGCTAGCAGCCCCGGACTCACCTACGAGCAGTACTTC. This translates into CASSPGLTYEQYF.

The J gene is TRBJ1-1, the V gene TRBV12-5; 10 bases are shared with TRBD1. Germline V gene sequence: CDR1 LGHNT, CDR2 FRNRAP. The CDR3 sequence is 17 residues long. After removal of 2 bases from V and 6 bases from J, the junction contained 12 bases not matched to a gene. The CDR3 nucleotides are TGTGCTAGTGGTTTGACTCGATCGGACAGGGGGATACCTGAAGCTTTCTTT. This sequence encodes CASGLTRSDRGIPEAFF.

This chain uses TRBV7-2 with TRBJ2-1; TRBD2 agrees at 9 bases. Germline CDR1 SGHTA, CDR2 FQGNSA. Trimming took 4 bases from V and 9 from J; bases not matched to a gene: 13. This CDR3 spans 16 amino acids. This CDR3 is CASSSRGLASDGEQFF. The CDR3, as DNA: TGTGCCAGCAGCTCAAGAGGACTAGCGAGTGATGGTGAGCAGTTCTTC.

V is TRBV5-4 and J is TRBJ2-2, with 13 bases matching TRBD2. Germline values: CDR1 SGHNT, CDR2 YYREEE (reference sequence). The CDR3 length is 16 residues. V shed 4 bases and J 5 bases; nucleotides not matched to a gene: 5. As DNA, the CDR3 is TGTGCCAGCAGCCGTGGGACTAGCGGGAATACCGGGGAGCTGTTTTTT. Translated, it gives CASSRGTSGNTGELFF. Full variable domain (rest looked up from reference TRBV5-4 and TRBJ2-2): ETGVTQSPTHLIKTRGQQVTLRCSSQSGHNTVSWYQQALGQGPQFIFQYYREEENGRGNFPPRFSGLQFPNYSSELNVNALELDDSALYLCASSRGTSGNTGELFFGEGSRLTVL.

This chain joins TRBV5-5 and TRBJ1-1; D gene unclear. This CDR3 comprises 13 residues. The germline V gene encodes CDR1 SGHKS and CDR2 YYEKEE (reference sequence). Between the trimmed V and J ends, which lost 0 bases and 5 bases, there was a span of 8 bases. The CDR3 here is CASSLGGGTEAFF. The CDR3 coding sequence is TGTGCCAGCAGCTTGGGGGGAGGGACTGAAGCTTTCTTT.

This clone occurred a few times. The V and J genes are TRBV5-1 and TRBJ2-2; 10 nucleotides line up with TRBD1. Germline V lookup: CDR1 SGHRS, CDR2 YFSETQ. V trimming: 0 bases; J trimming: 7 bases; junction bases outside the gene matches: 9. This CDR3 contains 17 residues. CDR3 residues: CASSLEDRGADGGELFF. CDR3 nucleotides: TGCGCCAGCAGCTTGGAGGACAGGGGGGCAGATGGCGGGGAGCTGTTTTTT.

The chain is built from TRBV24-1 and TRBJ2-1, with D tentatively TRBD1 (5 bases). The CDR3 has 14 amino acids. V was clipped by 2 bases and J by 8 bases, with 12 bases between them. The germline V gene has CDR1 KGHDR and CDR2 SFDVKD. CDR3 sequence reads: CATSDYPGSDEQFF. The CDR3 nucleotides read TGTGCCACCAGTGATTATCCAGGGTCCGATGAGCAGTTCTTC.